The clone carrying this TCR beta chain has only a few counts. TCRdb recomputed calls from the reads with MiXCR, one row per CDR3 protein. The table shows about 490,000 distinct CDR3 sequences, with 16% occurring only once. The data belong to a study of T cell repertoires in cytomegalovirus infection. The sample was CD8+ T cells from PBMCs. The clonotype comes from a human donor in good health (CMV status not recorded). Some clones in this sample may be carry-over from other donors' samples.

The CDR3: CASSYDRREQYF. The CDR3 nucleotides read TGTGCCAGCAGTTACGACCGGAGGGAGCAGTACTTC. The genes are TRBV6-5 and TRBJ2-7, with D tentatively TRBD2 (5 bases). Trimming cost V 2 bases and J 7 bases, with 9 bases left between them. Germline CDR1 MNHEY, CDR2 SVGAGI. This CDR3 has 12 amino acids.